The rows below give T cell receptor beta chains drawn from one sample of a study of T cell repertoires in cytomegalovirus infection. TCRdb reanalysed the reads using MiXCR and keeps one entry per CDR3 protein. The table shows around 530,000 distinct CDR3 sequences, with approximately 15% occurring only once. The specimen was CD8+ T cells from PBMCs. The receptors originated from a human donor in good health (CMV status not recorded). Some clones in this sample may be carry-over from other donors' samples. Both conserved end residues are part of each CDR3. The D gene is left open where the match is weak. Not every row has a clone size; where given, it reads once, few, many or a size class.

V,D,size,length,J,DNA,CDR3
TRBV15,.,.,16,TRBJ2-1,TGTGCCACCAGCCACCTAGCGAGCGACTTTAACAATGAGCAGTTCTTC,CATSHLASDFNNEQFF
TRBV7-6,.,many,13,TRBJ1-1,TGTGCCAGCAGCTTCGGAGCAAGGACTGAAGCTTTCTTT,CASSFGARTEAFF
TRBV6-1,.,many,13,TRBJ2-7,TGTGCCAGCAGGTCGACAGAAGCCTACGAGCAGTACTTC,CASRSTEAYEQYF
TRBV4-2,.,few,16,TRBJ2-1,TGTGCCAGCAGCCCGCCTGGACTGGCCGGAGGAGATGAGCAGTTCTTC,CASSPPGLAGGDEQFF
TRBV20-1,.,.,12,TRBJ2-1,TGCAGTGCTTCGCAGGGGAACAATGAGCAGTTCTTC,CSASQGNNEQFF
TRBV5-1,.,many,13,TRBJ1-5,TGTGCCAGCAGCTTAACAGTCAATCAGCCCCAGCATTTT,CASSLTVNQPQHF
TRBV24-1,.,many,14,TRBJ2-3,TGTGCCACCAGTGCGGGAGCTGGAATGGATACGCAGTATTTT,CATSAGAGMDTQYF
TRBV5-1,.,.,15,TRBJ1-1,TGCGCCAGCAGCTTGGAGGGACAAAGGAACACTGAAGCTTTCTTT,CASSLEGQRNTEAFF
TRBV7-8,.,.,14,TRBJ2-7,TGTGCCAGCAGCTTAGGGGCAGGGCCTTCCGAGCAGTACTTC,CASSLGAGPSEQYF
TRBV15,TRBD2,.,20,TRBJ2-5,TGTGCCACCAGCAGTCTGGGTGGAGCGGGGGGGGAAAAGAGGCAAGAGACCCAGTACTTC,CATSSLGGAGGEKRQETQYF
TRBV7-6,TRBD1,many,17,TRBJ1-5,TGTGCCAGCAGCTCGAAACCGGGACAGGGGGGCAATCAGCCCCAGCATTTT,CASSSKPGQGGNQPQHF
TRBV11-2,.,many,15,TRBJ2-1,TGTGCCAGCAGCTTAGGAGGGGGGGGGTACAATGAGCAGTTCTTC,CASSLGGGGYNEQFF
TRBV4-1,TRBD1,few,13,TRBJ2-1,TGCGCCAGCAGCCAGCAGGGGGTGGATGAGCAGTTCTTC,CASSQQGVDEQFF
TRBV12-3/TRBV12-4,.,many,12,TRBJ1-1,TGTGCCAGCAGTTTATTAGGGGAGCCAGCTTTCTTT,CASSLLGEPAFF
TRBV7-8,TRBD2,many,16,TRBJ2-5,TGTGCCAGCAGCTTAGGGAGCGGGGGCTACCAAGAGACCCAGTACTTC,CASSLGSGGYQETQYF